The 27 T cell receptor beta chains presented below share a single source sample, sequenced in a study of T cell repertoires in cytomegalovirus infection. TCRdb re-analysed the reads in MiXCR, keeping a single row per CDR3 protein. The data contain around 550,000 distinct CDR3 sequences, 26% of them seen just once; the ten biggest clones take up about 13%. What was sequenced was PBMCs. The receptor source for this set is a human donor in good health (CMV status not recorded). Some clones in this sample may be carry-over from other donors' samples.

To note about this clonotype: A read error is likely, as this CDR3 ends without the conserved phenylalanine or tryptophan. The chain is built from TRBV7-2 and TRBJ1-5; no firm D call. V lost 5 bases to trimming and J lost 5 bases, with 10 bases between them. Germline loops: CDR1 SGHTA, CDR2 FQGNSA. The CDR3 contains 13 residues. CDR3 nucleotides: TGTGCCAGCAGCGCCCGCAGAGATCAGCCCCAGCATTCT. Protein product: CASSARRDQPQHS.

V usage is TRBV19 and J usage is TRBJ2-2; no definite D call. Germline-derived CDR1 and CDR2 are LNHDA and SQIVND (reference sequence). This CDR3 contains 16 residues. V was shortened by 5 bases and J by 6 bases, with 19 bases between the two germline ends. This chain's CDR3 is CASSPRAAPKAGELFF. The CDR3 DNA sequence: TGTGCCAGTAGTCCCCGGGCGGCGCCGAAGGCCGGGGAGCTGTTTTTT.

V usage is TRBV25-1 and J usage is TRBJ2-3, with D possibly matching TRBD2 (7 bases). Germline lookup yields CDR1 MGHDK and CDR2 SYGVNS. With 4 bases removed from V and 5 bases from J, the gap between germline ends came to 13 bases. The CDR3 is 14 amino acids. The CDR3 region is CASSAPGGGDTQYF. The CDR3 nucleotides read TGTGCCAGCAGTGCCCCGGGGGGCGGAGATACGCAGTATTTT.

This clonotype came up a few times. The rearrangement uses TRBV7-9 and TRBJ1-5, with 11 bases matching TRBD1. From germline, CDR1 is SEHNR and CDR2 FQNEAQ (reference sequence). There are 17 residues in the CDR3. After removal of 4 bases from V and 7 bases from J, the junction contained 12 bases not matched to a gene. CDR3 loop: CASSSGPGQGAGQPQHF. The CDR3 nucleotides read TGTGCCAGCAGCTCGGGGCCCGGACAGGGGGCCGGACAGCCCCAGCATTTT. The full variable domain, rest sourced from reference TRBV7-9 and TRBJ1-5, is DTGVSQNPRHKITKRGQNVTFRCDPISEHNRLYWYRQTLGQGPEFLTYFQNEAQLEKSRLLSDRFSAERPKGSFSTLEIQRTEQGDSAMYLCASSSGPGQGAGQPQHFGDGTRLSIL.

This chain joins TRBV20-1 and TRBJ2-7; D tentatively fits TRBD1 or TRBD2 (5 bases each). The CDR3 totals 15 residues. Germline V gene sequence: CDR1 DFQATT, CDR2 SNEGSKA (reference sequence). Trimming removed 3 bases at V and 3 bases at J, with 18 bases between. The CDR3, as DNA: TGCAGTGCTAGGAAGTACCGGGACCAAAACTACGAGCAGTACTTC. Translated, it gives CSARKYRDQNYEQYF.

The V call is TRBV6-1, the J call TRBJ2-7; the match to TRBD1 covers 9 bases. This CDR3 has 15 residues. With V trimmed by 6 bases and J by 4 bases, 10 bases remained unmatched. Germline V gives CDR1 MNHNS, CDR2 SASEGT. CDR3 loop: CASSAMGTGSYEQYF. Written as DNA, the CDR3 is TGTGCCAGCAGCGCGATGGGGACAGGGTCTTACGAGCAGTACTTC.

Only a few counts were recorded for this clonotype. Compared with germline, one end of the junction differs, possibly owing to a read error. V gene TRBV29-1 combines with J gene TRBJ2-1; D is perhaps TRBD2 (5 bases). In germline, CDR1 is SQVTM, CDR2 ANQGSEA. The length of the CDR3 is 12 residues. In DNA form, the CDR3 reads TGCAGCGCCAGGACTTCCTTCAATGAGCAGTTCTTC. Its translation: CSARTSFNEQFF.

Many counts were recorded for this clonotype. This chain's CDR3 is CASSGSTGTALNEKLFF. Written as DNA, the CDR3 is TGTGCCAGCAGCGGTTCAACAGGGACCGCGCTTAATGAAAAACTGTTTTTT. This rearrangement joins TRBV7-2 to TRBJ1-4, with a weak D call TRBD1 (6 bases). CDR1 and CDR2 (germline): SGHTA, FQGNSA. V was trimmed by 5 bases and J by 4 bases, leaving 20 bases between them. This CDR3 has 17 amino acids.

This clonotype was observed a handful of times. The CDR3 sequence: CASSSGGSRDTQYF. CDR3 bases: TGTGCCAGCAGTTCTGGCGGGAGCCGGGATACGCAGTATTTT. The chain joins TRBV12-3 or TRBV12-4 to TRBJ2-3; 7 bases are a match to TRBD2. J gave up 6 bases and V 4 bases, and 7 bases lay outside the gene matches. The CDR3 has 14 amino acids.

This chain connects TRBV19 to TRBJ1-1; D unclear. The CDR3 runs 13 residues. V shed 6 bases and J shed 5 bases, with 13 bases lying between them. Germline values: CDR1 LNHDA, CDR2 SQIVND (reference sequence). CDR3 region: CASSEVLITEAFF. CDR3 coding DNA: TGTGCCAGTAGCGAAGTTTTAATTACTGAAGCTTTCTTT.

This clonotype has more than one count but fewer than ten. The chain has TRBV20-1 and TRBJ2-1; 7 bases fit TRBD2. The junction had 10 bases not matched to a gene; V was cut back by 6 bases and J by 2 bases. The germline CDR1 and CDR2 sequences are DFQATT and SNEGSKA (reference sequence). The CDR3 loop spans 15 amino acids. For the CDR3, the DNA is TGCAGTGCCGGGGGGTTGGAGTGGGCCTACAATGAGCAGTTCTTC. As protein: CSAGGLEWAYNEQFF.

The CDR3 DNA sequence: TGTGCCAGCAGTACCCCACCCTGGGACCAACAAGAGACCCAGTACTTC. Amino acids: CASSTPPWDQQETQYF. The chain joins TRBV7-8 to TRBJ2-5, with D perhaps given as TRBD1 or TRBD2 (5 bases each). V was clipped by 6 bases and J by 2 bases, with 19 bases between them. The CDR3 consists of 16 residues. Germline V gene data show CDR1 as SGHVS and CDR2 as FQNEAQ.

In this sample, this clonotype turned up a few times. The chain couples TRBV28 to TRBJ1-2, with TRBD1 as a possible D gene (5 bases). Trimming pared 3 bases from V and 2 bases from J, leaving 16 bases between. The CDR3 runs 16 residues. Germline V CDR1 and CDR2: MDHEN, SYDVKM. For the CDR3, the DNA is TGTGCCAGCAGTTTTTCAGGGTCCGGGCGGAACTATGGCTACACCTTC. It translates to CASSFSGSGRNYGYTF.

The V gene is TRBV20-1, the J gene TRBJ1-1; D is ambiguous. CDR1 is DFQATT, CDR2 SNEGSKA, per germline (reference sequence). V gave up 0 bases and J gave up 6 bases, with 17 bases separating them. The CDR3 is 15 residues long. The CDR3 sequence: CSARDQFGRPPEAFF. The CDR3 DNA is TGCAGTGCTAGAGATCAGTTTGGACGGCCCCCTGAAGCTTTCTTT.

As regards this clonotype: A much bigger clone sits one base away, suggesting this may be a read error. This chain connects TRBV7-6 to TRBJ2-1; 8 bases align to TRBD2. CDR1 is SGHVS and CDR2 is FNYEAQ in the germline V gene. This CDR3 spans 17 amino acids. Unmatched junction bases numbered 14, after V lost 1 base and J lost 9 bases. The CDR3 spells CASSLGAVATSDFEQFF. Written as DNA, the CDR3 is TGTGCCAGCAGCTTAGGGGCCGTCGCGACTAGCGACTTTGAGCAGTTCTTC.

This clonotype was seen at least ten times. The chain uses TRBV28 and TRBJ2-1, with TRBD2 matching over 7 bases. After removal of 2 bases from V and 4 bases from J, the junction contained 5 bases not matched to a gene. The CDR3 runs 15 residues. CDR1 MDHEN and CDR2 SYDVKM come from the germline V gene. CDR3 coding DNA: TGTGCCAGCAGTTTAGCGGGAGCCCGGTACAATGAGCAGTTCTTC. Its protein is CASSLAGARYNEQFF. Complete variable domain (other parts from reference TRBV28 and TRBJ2-1): DVKVTQSSRYLVKRTGEKVFLECVQDMDHENMFWYRQDPGLGLRLIYFSYDVKMKEKGDIPEGYSVSREKKERFSLILESASTNQTSMYLCASSLAGARYNEQFFGPGTRLTVL.

Only a few counts were recorded for this clonotype. The chain employs TRBV7-9 and TRBJ2-7; 8 bases agree with TRBD1. CDR1 is SEHNR and CDR2 is FQNEAQ in the germline V gene (reference sequence). The CDR3 extends over 13 amino acids. The junction had 5 bases not matched to a gene; V was cut back by 5 bases and J by 5 bases. The CDR3 region is CASSTRQGNEQYF. In DNA, the CDR3 is TGTGCCAGCAGCACCAGACAGGGGAACGAGCAGTACTTC.

The chain has TRBV11-2 and TRBJ2-2, with 8 bases aligning to TRBD2. CDR1 and CDR2 (germline): SGHAT, FQNNGV. J lost 1 base, V lost 4 bases, and 5 bases had no gene match. This CDR3 comprises 16 residues. CDR3 sequence: CASSSSAGENTGELFF. The CDR3, as DNA: TGTGCCAGCAGCTCGTCAGCGGGAGAGAACACCGGGGAGCTGTTTTTT. Full variable domain (rest looked up from reference TRBV11-2 and TRBJ2-2): EAGVAQSPRYKIIEKRQSVAFWCNPISGHATLYWYQQILGQGPKLLIQFQNNGVVDDSQLPKDRFSAERLKGVDSTLKIQPAKLEDSAVYLCASSSSAGENTGELFFGEGSRLTVL.

Ten or more counts support this clonotype. CDR3 DNA: TGTGCCAGCAGCATTAGGCCGACAACTATGAACACTGAAGCTTTCTTT. This codes for CASSIRPTTMNTEAFF. The chain combines TRBV7-2 with TRBJ1-1; D is unresolved. V was cut by 5 bases and J by 0 bases, with 16 bases left in between. The germline gives CDR1 SGHTA, CDR2 FQGNSA. This CDR3 contains 16 residues. Variable domain in full (rest from reference TRBV7-2 and TRBJ1-1): GAGVSQSPSNKVTEKGKDVELRCDPISGHTALYWYRQSLGQGLEFLIYFQGNSAPDKSGLPSDRFSAERTGGSVSTLTIQRTQQEDSAVYLCASSIRPTTMNTEAFFGQGTRLTVV.

Many counts were recorded for this clonotype. The genes are TRBV7-2 and TRBJ1-1; perhaps TRBD1 as D (5 bases). V lost 2 bases, J lost 7 bases, and 11 bases lay in between. The CDR3 covers 13 residues. Germline V gene data show CDR1 as SGHTA and CDR2 as FQGNSA. CDR3: CASSLSRQFEAFF. As DNA, the CDR3 is TGTGCCAGCAGCTTATCGCGACAGTTTGAAGCTTTCTTT.

This clonotype was counted only a few times. The rearrangement links TRBV28 to TRBJ2-3; 7 positions agree with TRBD2. The V gene end was trimmed by 2 bases and the J gene end by 4 bases; junction bases not matched to a gene: 3. The CDR3 totals 14 residues. Germline assignment: CDR1 MDHEN and CDR2 SYDVKM. The CDR3 DNA sequence: TGTGCCAGCAGTTTAGCGGGAGTGGCAGATACGCAGTATTTT. This codes for CASSLAGVADTQYF.

This sequence joins TRBV24-1 and TRBJ1-5, with TRBD1 identical over 10 bases. The germline CDR1 and CDR2 sequences are KGHDR and SFDVKD. V dropped 3 bases and J dropped 4; count of bases not matched to a gene: 5. This CDR3 spans 16 amino acids. The CDR3 DNA sequence: TGTGCCACCAGTGATCCCAGACAGGGGGCGAATCAGCCCCAGCATTTT. Protein: CATSDPRQGANQPQHF.

The V and J genes are TRBV19 and TRBJ1-5; D may be TRBD1 (6 bases). The CDR3 covers 14 residues. Trimming cost V 3 bases and J 6 bases, with 12 bases left between them. Germline CDR1 is LNHDA and CDR2 is SQIVND (reference sequence). The CDR3 protein is CASSMRQEGQPQHF. CDR3 in DNA: TGTGCCAGTAGTATGCGACAGGAGGGTCAGCCCCAGCATTTT.

J is TRBJ2-3 and V is TRBV29-1, with D possibly TRBD1 on 6 matching bases. Deletions cut 3 bases from V and 0 bases from J, with 16 bases between. The CDR3 consists of 16 residues. Germline assignment: CDR1 SQVTM and CDR2 ANQGSEA. CDR3 sequence: CSVDDIDRTSTDTQYF. For the CDR3, the DNA is TGCAGCGTTGATGATATTGACAGGACTAGCACAGATACGCAGTATTTT.

The chain employs TRBV11-1 and TRBJ1-4; the D is unclear. The CDR3 extends over 15 amino acids. Germline V CDR1 and CDR2: SGHAT, FQDESV (reference sequence). V dropped 0 bases and J dropped 1 base, with 6 bases sitting between them. In DNA, the CDR3 is TGTGCCAGCAGCTTAGCGCTCCGAACTAATGAAAAACTGTTTTTT. Translating gives CASSLALRTNEKLFF. Drawing the rest from reference TRBV11-1 and TRBJ1-4, the complete variable domain is EAEVAQSPRYKITEKSQAVAFWCDPISGHATLYWYRQILGQGPELLVQFQDESVVDDSQLPKDRFSAERLKGVDSTLKIQPAELGDSAMYLCASSLALRTNEKLFFGSGTQLSVL.

The V and J genes are TRBV6-2 or TRBV6-3 and TRBJ2-2; no definite D call. This CDR3 is built from 13 residues. Germline-derived CDR1 and CDR2 are MNHEY and SVGEGT. The germline V and J ends were trimmed by 3 bases and 6 bases, with 8 bases remaining between them. In nucleotides, the CDR3 is TGTGCCAGCAGTTATGGAGTAGCCGGGGAGCTGTTTTTT. Encoded protein: CASSYGVAGELFF.

This clonotype was recorded many times. The chain combines TRBV7-2 with TRBJ2-3, with 8 bases fitting TRBD2. CDR1 SGHTA and CDR2 FQGNSA come from the germline V gene. V lost 5 bases to trimming and J lost 0 bases; unmatched junction nucleotides: 10. The CDR3 totals 17 residues. The CDR3 DNA sequence: TGTGCCAGCAGCCTAGACGGAGTAGCGGGAAGCACAGATACGCAGTATTTT. Translated: CASSLDGVAGSTDTQYF.